Reported below is one TCR beta chain. These data belong to a study of blood T cell repertoires in COVID-19. Overall study: Nucleic acid was either cDNA or gDNA, and it came from T cells, B-cell-depleted T cells, or PBMCs.

Repertoires were generated with immunoSEQ multiplex PCR, while TCRdb's copy carries only in-frame clones and drops some. Here the sample spans about 280,000 clones, over 75% being singletons. The sequencing sample was made of peripheral blood. The clonotype was recovered from a human donor in a cohort sampled during active COVID-19.

DNA of the CDR3: TGTGCCAGCAGTGATTACAGTACGCTAGCCAAAAACATTCAGTACTTC. Translation gives CASSDYSTLAKNIQYF. The V gene is TRBV6-1, the J gene TRBJ2-4; D is unresolved. Trimming removed 3 bases from V and 0 bases from J, with 12 bases in between. Per germline, CDR1 MNHNS and CDR2 SASEGT. This CDR3 has 16 amino acids.